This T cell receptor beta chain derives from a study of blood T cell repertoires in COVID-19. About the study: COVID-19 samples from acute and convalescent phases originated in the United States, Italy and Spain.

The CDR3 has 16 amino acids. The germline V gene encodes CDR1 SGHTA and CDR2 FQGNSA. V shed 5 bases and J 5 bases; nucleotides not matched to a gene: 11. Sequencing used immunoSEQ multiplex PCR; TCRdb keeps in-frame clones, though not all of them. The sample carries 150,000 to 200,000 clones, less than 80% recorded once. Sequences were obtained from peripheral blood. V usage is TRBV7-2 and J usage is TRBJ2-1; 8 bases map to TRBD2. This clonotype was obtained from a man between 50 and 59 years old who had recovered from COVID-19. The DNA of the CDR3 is TGTGCCAGCAGCCCGATCGCGGGAGGTTTCGACAATGAGCAGTTCTTC. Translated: CASSPIAGGFDNEQFF.